This TCR beta chain was sequenced in a study of siplizumab effects on memory and regulatory T cells. Sequencing used immunoSEQ multiplex PCR; TCRdb keeps in-frame clones, though not all of them. Altogether some 90,000 clones are present, about 90% being singletons, with the ten largest covering roughly 15%. Between the trimmed V and J ends, which lost 0 bases and 4 bases, there was a span of 13 bases. There are 16 residues in the CDR3. Looked up from germline, CDR1 is SGDLS and CDR2 is YYNGEE. This receptor was obtained from a human donor in good health. The chain carries TRBV9 and TRBJ2-2; TRBD2 is a possible D gene (7 bases). Sequencing input: CD4+ T cells sorted from blood. The CDR3 coding sequence is TGTGCCAGCAGCGTAGCGGCGGGGGCGACCACCGGGGAGCTGTTTTTT. Residues: CASSVAAGATTGELFF.